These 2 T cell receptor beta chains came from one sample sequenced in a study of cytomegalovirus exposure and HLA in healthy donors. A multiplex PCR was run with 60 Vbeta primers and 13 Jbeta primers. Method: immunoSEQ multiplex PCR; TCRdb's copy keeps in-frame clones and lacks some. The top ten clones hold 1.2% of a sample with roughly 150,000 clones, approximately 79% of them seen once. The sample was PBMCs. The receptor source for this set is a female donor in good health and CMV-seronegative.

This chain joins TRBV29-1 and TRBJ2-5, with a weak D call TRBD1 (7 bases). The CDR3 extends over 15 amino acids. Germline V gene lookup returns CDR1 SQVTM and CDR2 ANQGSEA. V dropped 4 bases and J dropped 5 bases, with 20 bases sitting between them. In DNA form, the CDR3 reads TGCAGCGTTGGGGGAGGACAGGAGTCCCAGGAGACCCAGTACTTC. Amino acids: CSVGGGQESQETQYF.

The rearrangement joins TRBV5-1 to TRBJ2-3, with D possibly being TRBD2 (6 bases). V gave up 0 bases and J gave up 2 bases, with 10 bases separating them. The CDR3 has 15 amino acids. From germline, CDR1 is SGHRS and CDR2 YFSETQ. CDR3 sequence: CASSLEGGATDTQYF. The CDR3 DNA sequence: TGCGCCAGCAGCTTGGAGGGCGGGGCCACAGATACGCAGTATTTT.